A selection of T cell receptor beta chains follows, all from one sample in a study of vaccination effects on CD4 cells after COVID-19. Generated by immunoSEQ multiplex PCR, the TCRdb table keeps only in-frame clones and is missing some. The sample records tens of thousands of clones, 80% to 90% being singletons. These receptors lack a known antigen. Sequencing was performed on CD4+ T cells from PBMCs cultured with HCoV-229E spike peptides, taken before COVID-19 vaccination. These receptors all come from a human donor who received a COVID-19 vaccine. Each CDR3 is given without its conserved first and last residue. The order of the fields is V gene, CDR3 protein.

V gene: TRBV28; CDR3 protein: ASTLRPGQVYGYT
V gene: TRBV10-2; CDR3 protein: ASSPVADTQY
V gene: TRBV12-3/TRBV12-4; CDR3 protein: ASSLQSNEKLF
V gene: TRBV5-1; CDR3 protein: ASSLVPGGRVGELF
V gene: TRBV6-5; CDR3 protein: ASGAGTSTDTQY
V gene: TRBV9; CDR3 protein: ASSPRQGGGSGNTIY
V gene: TRBV9; CDR3 protein: ASSPHPSGGNTGELF
V gene: TRBV7-9; CDR3 protein: ASSLVIRRGPYNSPLH
V gene: TRBV25-1; CDR3 protein: ASSVGLAGSTDTQY
V gene: TRBV18; CDR3 protein: ASSPTASQPQH
V gene: TRBV24-1; CDR3 protein: ATSDFRTLLKTPLH